This passage covers 29 T cell receptor beta chains from one sample sequenced in a study of shared clonotypes between healthy human individuals. The protocol was immunoSEQ multiplex PCR, while the TCRdb copy is restricted to in-frame clones and leaves out a portion. The table has some 1 million clones, approximately 70% seen once. Sequencing used memory CD4+ T cells sorted from blood. The subset was: CD45RA-negative fraction. These receptors all stem from a man aged 18 to 35 in good health.

The chain joins TRBV10-3 to TRBJ2-1; the D is unclear. The CDR3 spans 11 residues. Germline V gene data show CDR1 as ENHRY and CDR2 as SYGVKD. V lost 10 bases to trimming and J lost 6 bases, with 10 bases between them. The CDR3 region has the DNA TGTGCCACAACGAAAAGCAATGAGCAGTTCTTC. This encodes CATTKSNEQFF.

The chain couples TRBV19 to TRBJ2-5; TRBD1 aligns across 8 bases. Germline V lookup: CDR1 LNHDA, CDR2 SQIVND (reference sequence). The CDR3 runs to 15 residues. V dropped 4 bases and J dropped 7; count of bases not matched to a gene: 11. Written as DNA, the CDR3 is TGTGCCAGTAGTACTTCCTCCGGGGGACAGGCGACCCAGTACTTC. Residues: CASSTSSGGQATQYF. Drawing the rest from reference TRBV19 and TRBJ2-5, the complete variable domain is DGGITQSPKYLFRKEGQNVTLSCEQNLNHDAMYWYRQDPGQGLRLIYYSQIVNDFQKGDIAEGYSVSREKKESFPLTVTSAQKNPTAFYLCASSTSSGGQATQYFGPGTRLLVL.

The V call is TRBV9, the J call TRBJ2-3, with TRBD2 matching 9 bases. The trim removed 1 base at V and 2 bases at J, leaving 8 bases unmatched. Germline V gene data show CDR1 as SGDLS and CDR2 as YYNGEE. The CDR3 length is 17 residues. The CDR3: CASSVRPSGEITDTQYF. Here the CDR3 DNA reads TGTGCCAGCAGCGTACGGCCTAGCGGGGAAATCACAGATACGCAGTATTTT.

The rearrangement joins TRBV19 to TRBJ1-2; TRBD1 aligns across 8 bases. V shed 2 bases and J 4 bases; nucleotides not matched to a gene: 3. This CDR3 comprises 14 residues. CDR1 and CDR2 from the germline V gene are LNHDA and SQIVND (reference sequence). For the CDR3, the DNA is TGTGCCAGTAGTATACAGGGGGCGACCTATGGCTACACCTTC. Translating gives CASSIQGATYGYTF.

The J gene is TRBJ2-2, the V gene TRBV15; D call uncertain. CDR1 LNHNV and CDR2 YYDKDF come from the germline V gene (reference sequence). Trimming shortened V by 0 bases and J by 7 bases, and 12 bases separated the two germline ends. There are 15 residues in the CDR3. The CDR3 sequence: CATSRDTGFGGELFF. In DNA form, the CDR3 reads TGTGCCACCAGCAGAGATACTGGGTTTGGCGGGGAGCTGTTTTTT.

Concerning this clone itself: One end of the junction does not line up with germline, which may come from a read error. The same CDR3 can be traced to other DNA sequences in this sample. This chain joins TRBV7-2 and TRBJ2-7, with 10 nucleotides matching TRBD2. Per germline, CDR1 SGHTA and CDR2 FQGNSA. This CDR3 spans 13 amino acids. The CDR3 reads CASSLAGDYEQYF. For the CDR3, the DNA is TGTGCCAGCAGCCTAGCGGGAGACTACGAGCAGTACTTC.

This chain joins TRBV7-6 and TRBJ2-5, with D unresolved. Matching the DNA end better, TRBJ2-7 makes the J call doubtful. Germline assignment: CDR1 SGHVS and CDR2 FNYEAQ. This CDR3 spans 15 amino acids. CDR3 loop: CASSSPETGVYEQYF. In DNA, the CDR3 is TGTGCCAGCAGCTCCCCGGAGACTGGAGTGTACGAGCAGTACTTC.

This chain links TRBV9 with TRBJ2-3; D remains unclear. The V and J ends lost 0 bases and 3 bases respectively, with 5 bases between them. The CDR3 is made up of 13 amino acids. CDR1 is SGDLS and CDR2 is YYNGEE in the germline V gene. CDR3 amino acids: CASSVVWTDTQYF. The CDR3 bases are TGTGCCAGCAGCGTAGTCTGGACAGATACGCAGTATTTT.

Details on this clone: Other DNA sequences in this specimen translate into the identical CDR3. J is TRBJ2-3 and V is TRBV5-6; unclear D gene. Trimming shortened V by 2 bases and J by 0 bases, and 10 bases separated the two germline ends. This CDR3 contains 15 residues. Germline lookup yields CDR1 SGHDT and CDR2 YYEEEE. The CDR3 sequence: CASSLVATSTDTQYF. DNA for the CDR3: TGTGCCAGCAGCTTAGTGGCCACTAGCACAGATACGCAGTATTTT.

The chain carries TRBV5-1 and TRBJ2-7; 7 bases map to TRBD1. Trimming cost V 2 bases and J 5 bases; bases outside gene matches: 4. Germline CDR1 and CDR2: SGHRS and YFSETQ. This CDR3 is 13 amino acids long. In DNA form, the CDR3 reads TGCGCCAGCAGCTTCGATGGACAGGACGAGCAGTACTTC. It codes for CASSFDGQDEQYF.

With regard to this clone: Other DNA sequences within the sample encode an identical CDR3. DNA for the CDR3: TGCGCCAGCAGCCAAGGGACAGGGGGCGGAGAGACCCAGTACTTC. Translated: CASSQGTGGGETQYF. V and J are TRBV5-1 and TRBJ2-5; 12 bases agree with TRBD1. The CDR3 is 15 amino acids. The ends lost 4 bases at V and 4 bases at J; junction bases unmatched: 5. Germline CDR1 and CDR2: SGHRS and YFSETQ.

This clone has just one count. The rearrangement uses TRBV19 and TRBJ2-7; TRBD1 matches at 8 bases. CDR3 size: 14 residues. Unmatched junction bases numbered 11, after V lost 4 bases and J lost 9 bases. The germline gives CDR1 LNHDA, CDR2 SQIVND (reference sequence). This CDR3 reads CASSTTGGYGSQYF. CDR3 in DNA: TGTGCCAGTAGTACAACAGGGGGTTACGGTTCGCAGTACTTC.

The sample holds many counts of this clone. The same CDR3 also results from other DNA sequences found in this sample. This rearrangement joins TRBV19 to TRBJ1-5; 8 bases align to TRBD1. The CDR3 sequence is 17 residues long. V gave up 4 bases and J gave up 4 bases; unmatched junction bases: 12. Germline V gives CDR1 LNHDA, CDR2 SQIVND (reference sequence). CDR3 loop: CASSTTWLRQGNQPQHF. The DNA of the CDR3 is TGTGCCAGTAGTACCACCTGGTTGAGACAGGGGAATCAGCCCCAGCATTTT.

This clone was seen once. The chain joins TRBV6-4 to TRBJ1-6, with 7 positions matching TRBD1. This CDR3 comprises 15 residues. The germline CDR1 and CDR2 sequences are MRHNA and SNTAGT. The ends lost 3 bases at V and 3 bases at J; junction bases unmatched: 2. CDR3 nucleotide sequence: TGTGCCAGCAGTGAAGGGGGCGACTATAATTCACCCCTCCACTTT. It encodes CASSEGGDYNSPLHF.

V usage is TRBV11-2 and J usage is TRBJ2-5, with 11 bases lining up with TRBD2. V shed 5 bases, J shed 3 bases, and the junction held 5 bases outside the gene matches. CDR1 SGHAT and CDR2 FQNNGV come from the germline V gene. The CDR3 has 15 residues. The CDR3: CASSRLAGREETQYF. In nucleotides, the CDR3 is TGTGCCAGCAGCCGACTAGCGGGGAGAGAAGAGACCCAGTACTTC.

This clone has only a few counts. This sequence joins TRBV6-1 and TRBJ1-1, with D possibly matching TRBD1 (6 bases). The germline V and J ends were trimmed by 6 bases and 8 bases, with 16 bases remaining between them. There are 13 residues in the CDR3. Germline lookup yields CDR1 MNHNS and CDR2 SASEGT. The CDR3 bases are TGTGCCAGCAGGGGGACCGGGACACAAGAAGCTTTCTTT. Its protein is CASRGTGTQEAFF.

This clone was detected only a few times. The rearrangement links TRBV2 to TRBJ1-2, with a possible D match to TRBD1 (6 bases). Germline assignment: CDR1 SNHLY and CDR2 FYNNEI. V shed 2 bases and J shed 8 bases, with 9 bases lying between them. The CDR3 totals 12 residues. The CDR3 sequence: CASSETGNGYTF. The CDR3 DNA follows: TGTGCCAGCAGTGAAACAGGGAACGGCTACACCTTC.

This clone has more than one count but fewer than ten. The rearrangement joins TRBV7-3 to TRBJ1-2, with TRBD1 as a possible D gene (5 bases). The CDR3 sequence is 15 residues long. From germline, CDR1 is SGHTA and CDR2 FQGTGA. The V and J ends lost 5 bases and 0 bases respectively, with 13 bases between them. The CDR3 reads CASSQGFRPNYGYTF. CDR3 nucleotide sequence: TGTGCCAGCAGCCAGGGTTTTCGGCCTAACTATGGCTACACCTTC.

This chain uses TRBV5-6 with TRBJ1-5; D is unresolved. The CDR3 length is 15 residues. In germline, CDR1 is SGHDT, CDR2 YYEEEE. V lost 0 bases, J lost 4 bases, and 11 bases lay in between. CDR3 sequence (DNA): TGTGCCAGCAGCTTGGCCGAGACACCAAATCAGCCCCAGCATTTT. It translates to CASSLAETPNQPQHF.

The V and J genes are TRBV25-1 and TRBJ2-2; TRBD1 matches at 10 bases. CDR1 MGHDK and CDR2 SYGVNS come from the germline V gene. V gave up 1 base and J gave up 6 bases; unmatched junction bases: 2. The CDR3 extends over 15 amino acids. CDR3 DNA: TGTGCCAGCAGTGAATCTGGGACAGGGGCCGGGGAGCTGTTTTTT. It translates to CASSESGTGAGELFF.

V usage is TRBV15 and J usage is TRBJ1-5; TRBD1 might be the D (5 bases). Germline-derived CDR1 and CDR2 are LNHNV and YYDKDF (reference sequence). The CDR3 sequence is 13 residues long. Trimming cost V 3 bases and J 5 bases, with 8 bases left between them. The CDR3 DNA reads as TGTGCCACCAGCAGCGGGGCGCATCAGCCCCAGCATTTT. It specifies CATSSGAHQPQHF.

V gene TRBV9 combines with J gene TRBJ1-1, with 7 bases matching TRBD1. Unmatched junction bases numbered 15, after V lost 3 bases and J lost 7 bases. This CDR3 is built from 16 residues. Germline values: CDR1 SGDLS, CDR2 YYNGEE. CDR3 DNA: TGTGCCAGCAGCGAGAGGTGGGACCCCAGGGGGGATGAAGCTTTCTTT. This sequence encodes CASSERWDPRGDEAFF.

This clone turned up a few times. V and J are TRBV28 and TRBJ1-3; a possible D gene is TRBD1 (5 bases). Trimming shortened V by 5 bases and J by 0 bases, and 17 bases separated the two germline ends. This CDR3 has 17 amino acids. Germline V gives CDR1 MDHEN, CDR2 SYDVKM. CDR3 bases: TGTGCCAGCAGTACCTATCGATTGGGGCGCTCTGGAAACACCATATATTTT. Protein: CASSTYRLGRSGNTIYF.

This clone was found a few times. The rearrangement uses TRBV30 and TRBJ1-1, with unresolved D. Germline loops: CDR1 GTSNPN, CDR2 SVGIG (reference sequence). The V and J ends lost 5 bases and 4 bases respectively, with 20 bases between them. This CDR3 region has 15 residues. The CDR3 here is CAWDAVGRVSTEAFF. For the CDR3, the DNA is TGTGCCTGGGATGCCGTAGGTAGGGTTTCCACTGAAGCTTTCTTT.

CDR3 nucleotides: TGTGCCATCAGGATTGGGACAGAAGAGACCCAGTACTTC. Its translation is CAIRIGTEETQYF. The V call is TRBV10-3, the J call TRBJ2-5, with 7 positions matching TRBD1. The CDR3 totals 13 residues. The V segment lost 6 bases and the J segment 3 bases; nucleotides outside the gene matches: 4. Germline CDR1 reads ENHRY; CDR2 reads SYGVKD.

This clone was seen a single time. The V call is TRBV11-2, the J call TRBJ2-7, with 11 bases fitting TRBD1. Germline CDR1 reads SGHAT; CDR2 reads FQNNGV. This CDR3 has 14 residues. The V and J ends lost 4 bases and 9 bases, in that order; junction bases with no gene match: 8. CDR3 DNA: TGTGCCAGCAGCTCGCCGGGACAGGGGGGAGGGCAGTACTTC. This codes for CASSSPGQGGGQYF.

The rearrangement uses TRBV5-4 and TRBJ2-1; 9 bases are shared with TRBD2. The CDR3 has 14 amino acids. After removal of 6 bases from V and 6 bases from J, the junction contained 7 bases not matched to a gene. Germline lookup yields CDR1 SGHNT and CDR2 YYREEE (reference sequence). CDR3 amino acids: CASTVAGDTNEQFF. CDR3 nucleotides: TGTGCCAGCACCGTAGCGGGAGACACCAATGAGCAGTTCTTC.

The V and J genes are TRBV6-1 and TRBJ1-5, with D tentatively TRBD1 (6 bases). Trimming removed 3 bases from V and 4 bases from J, with 16 bases in between. The CDR3 length is 16 residues. Looked up from germline, CDR1 is MNHNS and CDR2 is SASEGT. The CDR3 nucleotides read TGTGCCAGCAGTGACCTGTGGCAGGGGAAGAATCAGCCCCAGCATTTT. Translated: CASSDLWQGKNQPQHF.

This clone showed up many times. V is TRBV7-2 and J is TRBJ2-5, with 7 bases identical to TRBD2. Trimming at V came to 1 base and at J to 5 bases, leaving 7 bases not matched to a gene. The germline V gene encodes CDR1 SGHTA and CDR2 FQGNSA. This CDR3 spans 15 amino acids. This CDR3 is CASSLDGGLRETQYF. Written as DNA, the CDR3 is TGTGCCAGCAGCTTAGACGGGGGGTTGAGGGAGACCCAGTACTTC.